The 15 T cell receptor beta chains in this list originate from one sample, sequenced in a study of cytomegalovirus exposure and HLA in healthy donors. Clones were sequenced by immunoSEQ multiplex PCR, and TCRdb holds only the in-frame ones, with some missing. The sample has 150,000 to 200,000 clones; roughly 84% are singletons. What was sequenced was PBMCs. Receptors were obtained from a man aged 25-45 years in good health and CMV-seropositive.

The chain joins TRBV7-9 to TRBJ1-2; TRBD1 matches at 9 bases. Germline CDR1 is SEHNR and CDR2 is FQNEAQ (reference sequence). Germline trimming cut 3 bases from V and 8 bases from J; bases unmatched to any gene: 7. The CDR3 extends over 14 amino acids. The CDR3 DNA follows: TGTGCCAGCAGCTTGGGACAGGGCTTTGAGGGCTACACCTTC. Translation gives CASSLGQGFEGYTF.

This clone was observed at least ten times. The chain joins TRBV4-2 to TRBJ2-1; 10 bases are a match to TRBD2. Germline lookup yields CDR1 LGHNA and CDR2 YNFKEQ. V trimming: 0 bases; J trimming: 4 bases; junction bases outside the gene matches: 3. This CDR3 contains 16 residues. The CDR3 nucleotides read TGTGCCAGCAGCCAAGACCGAGCGGGAGGGTACAATGAGCAGTTCTTC. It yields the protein CASSQDRAGGYNEQFF.

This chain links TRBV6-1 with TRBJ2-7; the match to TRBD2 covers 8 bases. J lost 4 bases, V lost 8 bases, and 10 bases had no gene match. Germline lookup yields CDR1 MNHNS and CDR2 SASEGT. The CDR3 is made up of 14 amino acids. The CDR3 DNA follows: TGTGCCAGCTTGACGGGACTAGGCGGATACGAGCAGTACTTC. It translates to CASLTGLGGYEQYF.

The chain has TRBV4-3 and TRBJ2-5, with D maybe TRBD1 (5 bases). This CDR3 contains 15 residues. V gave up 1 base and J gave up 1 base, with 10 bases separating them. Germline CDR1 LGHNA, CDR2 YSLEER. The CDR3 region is CASSQGYRPQETQYF. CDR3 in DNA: TGCGCCAGCAGCCAAGGCTACAGGCCCCAAGAGACCCAGTACTTC.

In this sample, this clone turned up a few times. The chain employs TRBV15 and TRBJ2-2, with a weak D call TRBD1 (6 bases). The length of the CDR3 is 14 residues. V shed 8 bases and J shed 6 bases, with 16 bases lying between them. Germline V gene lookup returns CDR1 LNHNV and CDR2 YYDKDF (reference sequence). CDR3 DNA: TGTGCCACCGGACACGACTGGACAGCCGGGGAGCTGTTTTTT. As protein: CATGHDWTAGELFF. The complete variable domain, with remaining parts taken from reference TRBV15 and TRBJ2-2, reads DAMVIQNPRYQVTQFGKPVTLSCSQTLNHNVMYWYQQKSSQAPKLLFHYYDKDFNNEADTPDNFQSRRPNTSFCFLDIRSPGLGDTAMYLCATGHDWTAGELFFGEGSRLTVL.

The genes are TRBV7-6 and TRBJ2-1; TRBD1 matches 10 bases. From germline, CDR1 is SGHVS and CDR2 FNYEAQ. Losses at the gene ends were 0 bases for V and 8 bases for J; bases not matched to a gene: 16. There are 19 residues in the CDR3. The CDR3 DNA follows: TGTGCCAGCAGCTTAGCTACGACCGGGACAGGGGTAGGTGGTGATGAGCAGTTCTTC. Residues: CASSLATTGTGVGGDEQFF. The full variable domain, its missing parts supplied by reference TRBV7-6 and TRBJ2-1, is GAGVSQSPRYKVTKRGQDVALRCDPISGHVSLYWYRQALGQGPEFLTYFNYEAQQDKSGLPNDRFSAERPEGSISTLTIQRTEQRDSAMYRCASSLATTGTGVGGDEQFFGPGTRLTVL.

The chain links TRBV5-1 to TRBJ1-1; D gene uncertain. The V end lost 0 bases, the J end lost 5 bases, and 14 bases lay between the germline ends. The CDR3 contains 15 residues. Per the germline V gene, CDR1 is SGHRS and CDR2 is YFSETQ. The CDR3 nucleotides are TGCGCCAGCAGCTTGGAGGCGGGCGGGCCGACTGAAGCTTTCTTT. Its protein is CASSLEAGGPTEAFF.

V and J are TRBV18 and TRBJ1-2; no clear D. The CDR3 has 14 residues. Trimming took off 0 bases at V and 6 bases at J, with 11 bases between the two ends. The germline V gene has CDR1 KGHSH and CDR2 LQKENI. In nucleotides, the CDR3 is TGTGCCAGCTCACCACCGAGCAAGCCACATGGCTACACCTTC. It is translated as CASSPPSKPHGYTF.

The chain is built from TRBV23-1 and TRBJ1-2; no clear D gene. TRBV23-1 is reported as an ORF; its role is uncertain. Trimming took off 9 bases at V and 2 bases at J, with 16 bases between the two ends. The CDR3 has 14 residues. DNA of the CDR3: TGCGCCAGAAATCCACCGCGAGCGAACTATGGCTACACCTTC. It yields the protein CARNPPRANYGYTF.

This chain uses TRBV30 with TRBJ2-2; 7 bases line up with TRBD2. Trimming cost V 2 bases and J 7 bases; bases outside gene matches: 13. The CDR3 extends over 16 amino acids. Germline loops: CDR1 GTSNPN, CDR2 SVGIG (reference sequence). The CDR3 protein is CAWSLTSRQSGGELFF. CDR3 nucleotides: TGTGCCTGGAGTTTGACTAGCCGGCAGTCGGGCGGGGAGCTGTTTTTT.

CDR3 loop: CASSLAHGADQPQHF. Here the CDR3 DNA reads TGTGCCAGCAGCTTAGCGCATGGGGCGGATCAGCCCCAGCATTTT. V gene TRBV7-2 combines with J gene TRBJ1-5, with D possibly being TRBD1 (5 bases). The CDR3 contains 15 residues. V dropped 0 bases and J dropped 5 bases, with 11 bases sitting between them. In germline, CDR1 is SGHTA, CDR2 FQGNSA.

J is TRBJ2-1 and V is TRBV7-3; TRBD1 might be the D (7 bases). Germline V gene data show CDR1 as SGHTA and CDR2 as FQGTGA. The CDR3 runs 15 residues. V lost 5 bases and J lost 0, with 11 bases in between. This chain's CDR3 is CASSPRDSSYNEQFF. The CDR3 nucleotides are TGTGCCAGCAGCCCGCGGGACAGCTCCTACAATGAGCAGTTCTTC.

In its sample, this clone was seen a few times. CDR3 amino acids: CATSRDSGQGSYNEQFF. The CDR3 DNA sequence: TGTGCCACCAGCAGAGATTCCGGACAAGGATCCTACAATGAGCAGTTCTTC. The chain couples TRBV15 to TRBJ2-1, with D possibly being TRBD1 (5 bases). Germline CDR1 reads LNHNV; CDR2 reads YYDKDF (reference sequence). Trimming pared 0 bases from V and 1 base from J, leaving 13 bases between. CDR3 length: 17 residues.

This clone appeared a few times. CDR3 DNA: TGCAGCGTTGAATGGCAGCGATCAGATACGCAGTATTTT. It yields the protein CSVEWQRSDTQYF. The chain uses TRBV29-1 and TRBJ2-3, with D hard to call. The CDR3 loop spans 13 amino acids. Per the germline V gene, CDR1 is SQVTM and CDR2 is ANQGSEA. V was pared by 2 bases and J by 4 bases, with 10 bases between.

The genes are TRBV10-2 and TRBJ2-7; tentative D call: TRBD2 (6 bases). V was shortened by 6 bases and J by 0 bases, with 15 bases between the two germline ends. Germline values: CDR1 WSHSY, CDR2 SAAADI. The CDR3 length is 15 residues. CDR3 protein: CASSAGTLTSYEQYF. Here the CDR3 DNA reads TGCGCCAGCAGCGCTGGGACTCTTACCTCCTACGAGCAGTACTTC.